This T cell receptor (beta chain) was sequenced during a study of blood T cells in healthy people across ages. A second roughly 6 to 12 cycle PCR used barcoded and J-beta primers. A template-switch adaptor with 12 random nucleotides tagged each cDNA molecule. TCRdb passed the 5' RACE reads through MiXCR, listing each CDR3 protein once. The data hold hundreds of thousands of distinct CDR3 sequences, with over 45% observed a single time. The sample holds a few counts of this clonotype. Trimming took off 3 bases at V and 10 bases at J, with 7 bases between the two ends. The CDR3 has 10 residues. Germline lookup yields CDR1 DFQATT and CDR2 SNEGSKA (reference sequence).

The V gene is TRBV20-1, the J gene TRBJ2-1; no clear D. This receptor was identified in a woman in her sixties in good health. The material sequenced was blood. CDR3 amino acids: CSASWGEQFF. For the CDR3, the DNA is TGCAGTGCTAGTTGGGGAGAGCAGTTCTTC.